This section outlines one T cell receptor beta chain sequence together with its context. Sequenced by immunoSEQ multiplex PCR; TCRdb stores in-frame clones only, minus some. The sample includes approximately 120,000 clones, around 89% of them seen just once. The data derive from a study of blood T cell repertoires in COVID-19. Study details: The United States, Italy and Spain supplied acute and convalescent COVID-19 samples. Sources were T cells, B-cell-depleted T cells, or PBMCs; the material itself was cDNA or gDNA.

V lost 2 bases and J 6 bases, leaving 13 bases between the germline ends. The CDR3 has 14 residues. The germline CDR1 and CDR2 sequences are SGHTA and FQGNSA. What was sequenced was peripheral blood. This TCR was sampled from a human donor with acute or convalescent COVID-19. The donor label of this sample is uncertain. The rearrangement uses TRBV7-2 and TRBJ1-1; the D is unclear. CDR3 DNA: TGTGCCAGCAGCTTATCCAGGTCTGGTCCTGAAGCTTTCTTT. It specifies CASSLSRSGPEAFF. The complete variable domain, with remaining parts taken from reference TRBV7-2 and TRBJ1-1, reads GAGVSQSPSNKVTEKGKDVELRCDPISGHTALYWYRQSLGQGLEFLIYFQGNSAPDKSGLPSDRFSAERTGGSVSTLTIQRTQQEDSAVYLCASSLSRSGPEAFFGQGTRLTVV.